This entry is about one T cell receptor (beta chain). Its target is unknown. The data belong to a study of cytotoxic CD8 clonotypes in ibrutinib-treated CLL. Study context: Included were 11 relapsed/refractory and roughly 15 treatment-naive patients, of whom around 17 were IGHV unmutated. The study recorded mean values of about 260,000 productive templates and 90,000 to 100,000 productive rearrangements per sample.

The germline V and J ends were trimmed by 2 bases and 2 bases, with 12 bases remaining between them. Germline V gives CDR1 GTSNPN, CDR2 SVGIG (reference sequence). This CDR3 has 14 amino acids. Findings of the study overall: Baseline-level clonality went beyond age-matched healthy donors and moved in step with circulating CD8+ T-cell counts. Treatment left the uncommon public clonotypes either contracted or stable in frequency.

Produced via immunoSEQ multiplex PCR; TCRdb's table is partial and in-frame only. The sample yields 200,000 or so clones, more than 65% seen once. This TCR was sampled from a human donor with chronic lymphocytic leukemia. The chain uses TRBV30 and TRBJ2-5; D possibly corresponds to TRBD2 (6 bases). Sequences were derived from PBMCs, sampled after 12 months of ibrutinib treatment. CDR3 in amino acids: CAWSRTRGQETQYF. The CDR3 DNA reads as TGTGCCTGGAGTCGGACCCGGGGGCAAGAGACCCAGTACTTC.